The present T cell receptor beta chain was sequenced within a study of blood T cell repertoires in COVID-19. Study-level background: Collection of acute and convalescent COVID-19 samples took place in the United States, Italy and Spain. In each case, the material was cDNA or gDNA derived from T cells, B-cell-depleted T cells, or PBMCs.

Germline CDR1 SGHVS, CDR2 FQNEAQ. This CDR3 spans 13 amino acids. The germline V and J ends were trimmed by 5 bases and 3 bases, with 10 bases remaining between them. Methods used by the authors: The assay estimated nucleated cells by amplifying reference gene primers. TCRdb keeps only in-frame clones here, not all; method: immunoSEQ multiplex PCR. V and J calls plus clone size are reproduced from that table; the DNA served to infer D and trimming. This table has 110,000 or so clones, 70% to 90% appearing once. This TCR derives from a man aged 40-50 years with acute or convalescent COVID-19. Sequencing input: peripheral blood. This chain links TRBV7-8 with TRBJ1-1; D not resolved. The CDR3 spells CASSTGVYTEAFF. The CDR3 coding sequence is TGTGCCAGCAGCACCGGGGTTTACACTGAAGCTTTCTTT.